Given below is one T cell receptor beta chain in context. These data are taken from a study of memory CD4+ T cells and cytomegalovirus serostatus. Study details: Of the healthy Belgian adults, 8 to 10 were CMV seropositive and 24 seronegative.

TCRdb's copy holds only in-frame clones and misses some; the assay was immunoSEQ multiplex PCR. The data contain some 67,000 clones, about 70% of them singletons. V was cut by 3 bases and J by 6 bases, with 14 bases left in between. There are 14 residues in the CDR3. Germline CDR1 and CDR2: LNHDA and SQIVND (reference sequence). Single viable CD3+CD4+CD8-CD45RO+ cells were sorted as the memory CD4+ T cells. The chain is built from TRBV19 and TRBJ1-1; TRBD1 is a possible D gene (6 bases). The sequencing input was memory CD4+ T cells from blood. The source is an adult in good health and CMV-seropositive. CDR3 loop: CASSIGAGGAEAFF. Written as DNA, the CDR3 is TGTGCCAGTAGTATTGGGGCCGGGGGCGCTGAAGCTTTCTTT.